The clone carrying this T cell receptor (beta chain) was observed a single time. This entry is derived from a study of blood T cells in healthy people across ages. A second PCR, run for roughly 7 to 11 cycles, used a sample-barcoded 5' primer plus a J-beta primer mix. Each CDR3 protein gets one entry after TCRdb re-called the 5' RACE reads with MiXCR. The sample records around 900,000 distinct CDR3 sequences, about 53% being singletons. In germline, CDR1 is MNHEY, CDR2 SVGAGI. This CDR3 has 13 amino acids. Deletions cut 8 bases from V and 2 bases from J, with 10 bases between. This rearrangement joins TRBV6-5 to TRBJ2-1, with TRBD2 as a possible D gene (5 bases). Sequencing used blood. The sequence was obtained from a woman aged 60-70 years in good health. Written as DNA, the CDR3 is TGTGCCAGCCGAGGTAGCGCCTACAATGAGCAGTTCTTC. It yields the protein CASRGSAYNEQFF.